This passage covers 8 T cell receptor beta chains from one sample sequenced in a study of shared clonotypes between healthy human individuals. Positive CCR7 selection of CD45RO-negative cells yielded the naive CD8 cells, and terminally differentiated effector memory CD45RA+ cells were excluded. Profiling relied on immunoSEQ multiplex PCR, and the TCRdb table lists in-frame clones only, not all of them. The sample contains millions of clones, about 95% of which appear only once. Material: naive CD8+ T cells sorted from blood. Receptors originate from a man aged 18 to 30 in good health.

V and J are TRBV1 and TRBJ2-2; no DNA check was done on the table's D call, TRBD1. TRBV1 is noted as a pseudogene. The CDR3 covers 14 residues. This chain's CDR3 is CTSSLTGLGGELFF. CDR3 DNA sequence: TGCACCAGCAGTCTTACAGGGCTTGGCGGGGAGCTGTTTTTT.

The CDR3 loop reads CASSPTGPLDGQYF. CDR3 bases: TGTGCCAGCAGCCCCACCGGTCCCCTTGACGGGCAGTACTTC. The chain has TRBV7-2 and TRBJ2-7; no clear D gene. The CDR3 loop spans 14 amino acids. V was shortened by 5 bases and J by 9 bases, with 20 bases between the two germline ends. Germline V lookup: CDR1 SGHTA, CDR2 FQGNSA.

This clone was picked up one time. This chain uses TRBV4-1 with TRBJ1-1, with 7 bases aligning to TRBD1. Per germline, CDR1 MGHRA and CDR2 YSYEKL. J was trimmed by 7 bases and V by 0 bases; bases with no gene match: 8. This CDR3 spans 15 amino acids. The CDR3 sequence: CASSQDRQGGYEAFF. The CDR3 DNA sequence: TGCGCCAGCAGCCAAGACAGACAGGGAGGTTATGAAGCTTTCTTT.

The CDR3 sequence is CASSQMREGTGNEQFF. Written as DNA, the CDR3 is TGCGCCAGCAGCCAAATGAGGGAGGGGACGGGGAATGAGCAGTTCTTC. The chain carries TRBV4-1 and TRBJ2-1; 7 positions agree with TRBD2. Germline V lookup: CDR1 MGHRA, CDR2 YSYEKL. CDR3 length equals 16 residues. Trimming cost V 2 bases and J 7 bases; bases outside gene matches: 11.

The chain combines TRBV20-1 with TRBJ2-1; D unresolved. Germline V gives CDR1 DFQATT, CDR2 SNEGSKA (reference sequence). CDR3 length: 10 residues. CDR3 region: CILNERWQFF. The CDR3 nucleotides read TGCATTTTAAACGAACGCTGGCAGTTCTTC.

The rearrangement uses TRBV11-2 and TRBJ1-6; no clear D gene. The ends were cut back, 2 bases at V and 5 bases at J, with 7 bases in the middle. Per germline, CDR1 SGHAT and CDR2 FQNNGV. The CDR3 length is 14 residues. In DNA form, the CDR3 reads TGTGCCAGCAGCTTATATAAAAATAATTCACCCCTCCACTTT. Translation: CASSLYKNNSPLHF.

This clone was picked up one time. This chain joins TRBV7-9 and TRBJ1-1; D perhaps matches TRBD1 (6 bases). This CDR3 comprises 12 residues. Germline V CDR1 and CDR2: SEHNR, FQNEAQ (reference sequence). V was clipped by 10 bases and J by 3 bases, with 12 bases between them. CDR3: CATDSRDTEAFF. DNA of the CDR3: TGTGCCACGGACAGTCGAGACACTGAAGCTTTCTTT.

Worth noting for this clone: Other DNA sequences within the sample encode an identical CDR3. The chain combines TRBV7-8 with TRBJ1-1; D is unresolved. The CDR3 has 14 amino acids. Germline V gene lookup returns CDR1 SGHVS and CDR2 FQNEAQ. Trimming cost V 0 bases and J 1 base, with 6 bases left between them. The CDR3 here is CASSLAGGNTEAFF. In DNA form, the CDR3 reads TGTGCCAGCAGCTTAGCAGGAGGGAACACTGAAGCTTTCTTT. Based on the CDR3 plus reference TRBV7-8 and TRBJ1-1, the full variable domain is GAGVSQSPRYKVAKRGQDVALRCDPISGHVSLFWYQQALGQGPEFLTYFQNEAQLDKSGLPSDRFFAERPEGSVSTLKIQRTQQEDSAVYLCASSLAGGNTEAFFGQGTRLTVV.